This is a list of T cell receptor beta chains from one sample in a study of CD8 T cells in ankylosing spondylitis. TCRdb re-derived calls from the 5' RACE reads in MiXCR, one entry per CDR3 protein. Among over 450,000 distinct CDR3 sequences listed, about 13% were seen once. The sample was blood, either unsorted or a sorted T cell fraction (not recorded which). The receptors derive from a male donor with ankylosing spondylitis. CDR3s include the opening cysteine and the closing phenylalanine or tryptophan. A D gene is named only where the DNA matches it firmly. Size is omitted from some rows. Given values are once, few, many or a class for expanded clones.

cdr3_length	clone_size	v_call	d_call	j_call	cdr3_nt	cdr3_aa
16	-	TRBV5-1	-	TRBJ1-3	TGCGCCAGCAGCTTGGCGACACCCCGCTCTGGAAACACCATATATTTT	CASSLATPRSGNTIYF
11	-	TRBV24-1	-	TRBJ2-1	TGTGCCACCAGTGATGGGTTTGATCAGTTCTTC	CATSDGFDQFF
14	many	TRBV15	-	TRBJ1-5	TGTGCCACCAGCAGAGATAGAGGCAATCAGCCCCAGCATTTT	CATSRDRGNQPQHF
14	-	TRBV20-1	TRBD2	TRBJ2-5	TGCAGTGCTAGAGATTCCAGCGGGGGAGAGACCCAGTACTTC	CSARDSSGGETQYF
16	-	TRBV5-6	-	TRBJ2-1	TGTGCCAGCAGCTTGGACGAGGGGAGGTTAAACAATGAGCAGTTCTTC	CASSLDEGRLNNEQFF
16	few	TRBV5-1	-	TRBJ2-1	TGCGCCAGCAGCTTGGCCGGAGCGGCCCCGGCCGAGGAGCAGTTCTTC	CASSLAGAAPAEEQFF
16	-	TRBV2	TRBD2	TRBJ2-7	TGTGCCAGCAGTGATAGGCCTAGCGGATATAACTACGAGCAGTACTTC	CASSDRPSGYNYEQYF
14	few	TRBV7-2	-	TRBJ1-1	TGTGCCAGCAGCTTAGTCAGGAATCCCATTGAAGCTTTCTTT	CASSLVRNPIEAFF
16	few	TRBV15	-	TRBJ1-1	TGTGCCACCAGCAGAAGAGGGGGTCGCATGAACACTGAAGCTTTCTTT	CATSRRGGRMNTEAFF
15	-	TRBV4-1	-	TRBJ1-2	TGCGCCAGCACCCGGACGGAAGGAGGTGACTATGGCTACACCTTC	CASTRTEGGDYGYTF
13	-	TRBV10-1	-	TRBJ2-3	TGCGCCAGCAGTGGAACACACACAGATACGCAGTATTTT	CASSGTHTDTQYF
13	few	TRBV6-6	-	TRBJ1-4	TGTGCCAGCAGTTTGCACGGAGGGGAAAAACTGTTTTTT	CASSLHGGEKLFF
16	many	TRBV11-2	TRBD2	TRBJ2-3	TGTGCCAGCAGCTTCGTAGCGGGAGGGTCCACAGATACGCAGTATTTT	CASSFVAGGSTDTQYF
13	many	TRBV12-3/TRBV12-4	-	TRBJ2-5	TGTGCCAGCAGTTCCGGCGGGGTAGAGACCCAGTACTTC	CASSSGGVETQYF
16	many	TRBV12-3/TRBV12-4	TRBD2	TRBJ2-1	TGTGCCAGCAGTCTCAATCTTGGGGGACTATTGGGTGAGCAGTTCTTC	CASSLNLGGLLGEQFF
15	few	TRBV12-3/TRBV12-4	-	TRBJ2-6	TGTGCCAGCAGTTTCGTGAACTCTGGGGCCAACGTCCTGACTTTC	CASSFVNSGANVLTF
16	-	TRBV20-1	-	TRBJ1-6	TGCAGTGCTAGTATTGACGGGAGCTCCTATAATTCACCCCTCCACTTT	CSASIDGSSYNSPLHF
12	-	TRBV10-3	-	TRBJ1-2	TGTGCCATCAGTGCCCCAGGGGAAGGCTACACCTTC	CAISAPGEGYTF
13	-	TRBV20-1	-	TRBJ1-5	TGCAGTGCTAGCCCCGGGGGCAGCCAGCCCCAGCATTTT	CSASPGGSQPQHF
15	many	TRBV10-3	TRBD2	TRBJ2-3	TGTGCCATCAGTGTCGACGGGGGGGACACAGATACGCAGTATTTT	CAISVDGGDTDTQYF
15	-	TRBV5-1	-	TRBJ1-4	TGCGCCAGCAGCTTAAGACCTACACCCAATGAAAAACTGTTTTTT	CASSLRPTPNEKLFF
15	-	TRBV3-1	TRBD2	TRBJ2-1	TGTGCCAGCAGCAACAGCGGGGGGGGTGGCGATGAGCAGTTCTTC	CASSNSGGGGDEQFF
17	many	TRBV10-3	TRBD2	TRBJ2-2	TGTGCCATCAGTGACACTAGCGGGAGGGCCTCAACCGGGGAGCTGTTTTTT	CAISDTSGRASTGELFF
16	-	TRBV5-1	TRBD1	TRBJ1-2	TGCGCCAGCAGCTTGGGGGTACAGGGGTCTCCGGATGGCTACACCTTC	CASSLGVQGSPDGYTF
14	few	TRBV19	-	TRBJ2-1	TGTGCCAGCTGGGAAGGGAGCCACTACAATGAGCAGTTCTTC	CASWEGSHYNEQFF
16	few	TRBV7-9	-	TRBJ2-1	TGTGCCAGCAGCTTAGCGCTGGCAGGGGGACTTGATGAGCAGTTCTTC	CASSLALAGGLDEQFF
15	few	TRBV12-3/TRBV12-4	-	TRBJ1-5	TGTGCCAGCAGTATTAAAGGGCAGGGCCTTCAGCCCCAGCATTTT	CASSIKGQGLQPQHF
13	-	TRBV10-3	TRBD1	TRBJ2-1	TGTGCCATCAGTGACGGGACAGGGGATGAGCAGTTCTTC	CAISDGTGDEQFF
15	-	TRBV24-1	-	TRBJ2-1	TGTGCCACCAGTGATTGGTCCGGGACGTTAAATGAGCAGTTCTTC	CATSDWSGTLNEQFF
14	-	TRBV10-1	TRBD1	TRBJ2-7	TGCGCCAGCAGTTGGGGACAGAACCTCTACGAGCAGTACTTC	CASSWGQNLYEQYF
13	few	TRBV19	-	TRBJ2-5	TGTGCCAGTAGCACACAGAGGCAAGAGACCCAGTACTTC	CASSTQRQETQYF
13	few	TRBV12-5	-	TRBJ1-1	TGTGCTAGTGGTTTCTATAGGGATACTGAAGCTTTCTTT	CASGFYRDTEAFF
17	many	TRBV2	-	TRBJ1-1	TGTGCCAGCAGTGAAGCATCTATCGGGGGTGAGGTCACTGAAGCTTTCTTT	CASSEASIGGEVTEAFF
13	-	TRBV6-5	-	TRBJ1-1	TGTGCCAGCAGTTACGGGGCATCCACTGAAGCTTTCTTT	CASSYGASTEAFF
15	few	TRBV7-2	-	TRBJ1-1	TGTGCCAGCAGCCACCGAGGGGGGGCTTTCACTGAAGCTTTCTTT	CASSHRGGAFTEAFF